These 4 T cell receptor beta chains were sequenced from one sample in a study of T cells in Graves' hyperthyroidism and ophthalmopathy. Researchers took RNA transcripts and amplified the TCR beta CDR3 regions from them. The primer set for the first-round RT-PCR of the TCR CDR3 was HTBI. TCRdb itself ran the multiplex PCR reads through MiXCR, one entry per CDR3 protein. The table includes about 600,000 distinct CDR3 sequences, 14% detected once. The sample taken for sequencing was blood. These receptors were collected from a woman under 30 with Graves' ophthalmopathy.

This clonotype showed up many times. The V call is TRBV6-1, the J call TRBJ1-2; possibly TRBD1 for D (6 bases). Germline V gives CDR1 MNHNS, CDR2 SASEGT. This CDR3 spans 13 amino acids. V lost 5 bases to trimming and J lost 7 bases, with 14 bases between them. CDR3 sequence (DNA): TGTGCCAGCAGTTTACCAGGGGAAAGTGGCTACACCTTC. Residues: CASSLPGESGYTF.

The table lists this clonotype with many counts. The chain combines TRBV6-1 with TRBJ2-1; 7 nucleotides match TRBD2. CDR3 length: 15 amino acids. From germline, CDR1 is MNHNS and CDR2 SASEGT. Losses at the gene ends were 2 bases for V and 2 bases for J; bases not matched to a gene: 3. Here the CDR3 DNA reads TGTGCCAGCAGTGAACATAGCGGGCCCTACAATGAGCAGTTCTTC. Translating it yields CASSEHSGPYNEQFF.

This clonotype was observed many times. CDR3 bases: TGTGCCAGCAGCCCCAGGGGGACTGTCAGCTCCTACAATGAGCAGTTCTTC. Translated: CASSPRGTVSSYNEQFF. The J gene is TRBJ2-1, the V gene TRBV7-2; possible D gene TRBD1, 7 bases. Germline V gene data show CDR1 as SGHTA and CDR2 as FQGNSA. Trimming took 5 bases from V and 0 from J, leaving 17 bases between them. The CDR3 is 17 amino acids.

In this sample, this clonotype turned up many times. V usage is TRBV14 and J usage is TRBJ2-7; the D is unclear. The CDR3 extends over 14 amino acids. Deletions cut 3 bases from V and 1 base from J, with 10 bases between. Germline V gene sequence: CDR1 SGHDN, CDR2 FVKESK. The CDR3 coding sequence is TGTGCCAGCAGCCAGTTCACCCTGTCCTACGAGCAGTACTTC. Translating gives CASSQFTLSYEQYF.